The 9 T cell receptor beta chains below come from one sample, sequenced in a study of blood T cell repertoires in COVID-19. Here immunoSEQ multiplex PCR was the method, and the copy in TCRdb shows in-frame clones only, minus some. The table has some 190,000 clones, about four fifths seen once. The sequencing sample was made of peripheral blood. The receptors here all came from an elderly woman with active or convalescent COVID-19.

This chain joins TRBV5-1 and TRBJ2-2, with D unresolved. The CDR3 sequence is 15 residues long. Trimming removed 0 bases at V and 5 bases at J, with 11 bases between. From germline, CDR1 is SGHRS and CDR2 YFSETQ. This chain's CDR3 is CASSLEKLKTGELFF. The CDR3 region has the DNA TGCGCCAGCAGCTTGGAAAAACTCAAGACCGGGGAGCTGTTTTTT.

This rearrangement joins TRBV5-1 to TRBJ1-4; 11 bases match TRBD1. J lost 8 bases, V lost 3 bases, and 6 bases had no gene match. The CDR3 sequence is 15 residues long. Germline lookup yields CDR1 SGHRS and CDR2 YFSETQ. The CDR3 spells CASSSDGQGAEKLFF. CDR3 nucleotides: TGCGCCAGCAGCTCGGACGGACAGGGGGCGGAAAAACTGTTTTTT.

The V call is TRBV5-5, the J call TRBJ2-2; 10 bases match TRBD2. CDR3 length: 16 residues. Trimming took 1 base from V and 4 from J; bases not matched to a gene: 4. The germline V gene encodes CDR1 SGHKS and CDR2 YYEKEE (reference sequence). The CDR3 sequence is CASSLRPSGSTGELFF. For the CDR3, the DNA is TGTGCCAGCAGCTTGAGGCCTAGCGGGAGCACCGGGGAGCTGTTTTTT.

This chain connects TRBV5-4 to TRBJ2-7; the D is unclear. Germline values: CDR1 SGHNT, CDR2 YYREEE (reference sequence). The CDR3 consists of 14 residues. V was cut by 2 bases and J by 3 bases, with 12 bases left in between. In DNA form, the CDR3 reads TGTGCCAGCAGCTTTTATGGCAGAAGCTACGAGCAGTACTTC. This encodes CASSFYGRSYEQYF.

The chain couples TRBV30 to TRBJ2-2; possibly TRBD2 for D (6 bases). Germline values: CDR1 GTSNPN, CDR2 SVGIG (reference sequence). The CDR3 spans 14 residues. Trimming pared 4 bases from V and 5 bases from J, leaving 14 bases between. CDR3 loop: CAWMSGAGTGELFF. The CDR3 DNA reads TGTGCCTGGATGTCGGGAGCCGGTACCGGGGAGCTGTTTTTT.

The chain recombines TRBV6-1 with TRBJ1-2; D ambiguous. Trimming cost V 2 bases and J 7 bases, with 20 bases left between them. Germline CDR1 MNHNS, CDR2 SASEGT. The CDR3 has 16 residues. The chain's CDR3 is CASSEREDHLTGGYTF. CDR3 bases: TGTGCCAGCAGTGAACGGGAGGATCACTTGACGGGTGGCTACACCTTC.

This clone showed up just a few times. The chain combines TRBV5-4 with TRBJ2-3, with TRBD2 identical over 15 bases. Trimming at V came to 4 bases and at J to 3 bases, leaving 3 bases not matched to a gene. Germline V lookup: CDR1 SGHNT, CDR2 YYREEE (reference sequence). CDR3 size: 16 residues. The CDR3 protein is CASSAGTSGRTDTQYF. The CDR3 DNA reads as TGTGCCAGCAGCGCCGGGACTAGCGGGAGGACAGATACGCAGTATTTT. Supplemented by reference TRBV5-4 and TRBJ2-3, the full variable domain reads ETGVTQSPTHLIKTRGQQVTLRCSSQSGHNTVSWYQQALGQGPQFIFQYYREEENGRGNFPPRFSGLQFPNYSSELNVNALELDDSALYLCASSAGTSGRTDTQYFGPGTRLTVL.

This clone was observed a few times. For the CDR3, the DNA is TGTGCCAGCAGCTACACAAGGAACACTGAAGCTTTCTTT. The encoded protein is CASSYTRNTEAFF. The rearrangement uses TRBV7-3 and TRBJ1-1; the D is unclear. The CDR3 has 13 amino acids. Germline values: CDR1 SGHTA, CDR2 FQGTGA. Between the trimmed V and J ends, which lost 4 bases and 1 base, there was a span of 7 bases.

V is TRBV21-1 and J is TRBJ2-2; the table assigns TRBD2, which was not confirmed against the DNA. TRBV21-1 is marked as a pseudogene. This CDR3 region has 16 residues. DNA for the CDR3: TGTGCCAGCAGCTTGGAGACTAGCGGGACGACCGGGGAGCTGTTTTTT. Its protein product is CASSLETSGTTGELFF.